This passage covers 16 T cell receptor beta chains from one sample sequenced in a study of blood T cell repertoires in COVID-19. The protocol was immunoSEQ multiplex PCR, while the TCRdb copy is restricted to in-frame clones and leaves out a portion. The sample has roughly 100,000 clones; 65% to 90% are singletons. The sample taken for sequencing was peripheral blood. All receptors come from a man in his sixties with acute or convalescent COVID-19.

In its sample, this clone was seen a few times. The chain joins TRBV7-8 to TRBJ1-2; D gene ambiguous. The CDR3 runs to 14 residues. Germline V lookup: CDR1 SGHVS, CDR2 FQNEAQ. V lost 3 bases and J 5 bases, leaving 13 bases between the germline ends. The CDR3 nucleotides read TGTGCCAGCAGCTTCGGGAGATTCGAGTATGGCTACACCTTC. Protein product: CASSFGRFEYGYTF.

This chain connects TRBV5-6 to TRBJ2-5, with D maybe TRBD1 (7 bases). This CDR3 is built from 13 residues. Trimming left V 6 bases short and J 7 bases short, with 16 bases between. Germline V gene lookup returns CDR1 SGHDT and CDR2 YYEEEE. The DNA for the CDR3 is TGTGCCAGCATCATCCAGGGGGGTAGGACCCAGTACTTC. Its protein product is CASIIQGGRTQYF.

The chain couples TRBV27 to TRBJ2-6, with D unclear. V lost 7 bases and J lost 4, with 8 bases in between. The CDR3 contains 13 residues. Germline V gene data show CDR1 as MNHEY and CDR2 as SMNVEV (reference sequence). CDR3 in amino acids: CASTKTGANVLTF. CDR3 DNA: TGTGCCAGCACTAAAACGGGGGCCAACGTCCTGACTTTC.

The V gene is TRBV2, the J gene TRBJ2-7; D unclear. Trimming took 7 bases from V and 3 from J, leaving 7 bases between them. In germline, CDR1 is SNHLY, CDR2 FYNNEI. This CDR3 spans 11 amino acids. The CDR3 loop is CASIESYEQYF. CDR3 coding DNA: TGTGCCAGCATTGAGAGCTACGAGCAGTACTTC. Drawing the rest from reference TRBV2 and TRBJ2-7, the complete variable domain is EPEVTQTPSHQVTQMGQEVILRCVPISNHLYFYWYRQILGQKVEFLVSFYNNEISEKSEIFDDQFSVERPDGSNFTLKIRSTKLEDSAMYFCASIESYEQYFGPGTRLTVT.

This clone was observed a few times. The chain combines TRBV7-9 with TRBJ1-2; maybe TRBD1 (6 bases). The length of the CDR3 is 13 residues. Between the trimmed V and J ends, which lost 6 bases and 5 bases, there was a span of 13 bases. CDR1 and CDR2 (germline): SEHNR, FQNEAQ (reference sequence). The CDR3 DNA follows: TGTGCCAGCAGTCGGACAGAGATTTATGGCTACACCTTC. Protein product: CASSRTEIYGYTF.

The chain couples TRBV23-1 to TRBJ1-1, with TRBD1 matching over 8 bases. TRBV23-1 is an ORF for which the function is uncertain. J gave up 5 bases and V 4 bases, and 6 bases lay outside the gene matches. CDR3 length equals 14 residues. Here the CDR3 reads CASSPHRGRTEAFF. In nucleotides, the CDR3 is TGCGCCAGCAGTCCCCACAGGGGGAGGACTGAAGCTTTCTTT.

The genes are TRBV3-1 (or the pseudogene TRBV3-2) and TRBJ1-3; no definite D call. This CDR3 has 16 residues. Germline assignment: CDR1 LGHDT and CDR2 YNNKEL (reference sequence). The V and J ends lost 1 base and 0 bases respectively, with 10 bases between them. CDR3 DNA: TGTGCCAGCAGCCAAGGCGGAAGTAGCTCTGGAAACACCATATATTTT. This translates into CASSQGGSSSGNTIYF.

A single count supports this clone. The chain is built from TRBV2 and TRBJ1-2; the match to TRBD1 covers 7 bases. The CDR3 covers 13 residues. Germline CDR1 SNHLY, CDR2 FYNNEI. The junction had 1 base not matched to a gene; V was cut back by 3 bases and J by 3 bases. In DNA form, the CDR3 reads TGTGCCAGCAGTGATCAGGGGGACTATGGCTACACCTTC. Its protein product is CASSDQGDYGYTF. Filled out from reference TRBV2 and TRBJ1-2, the complete variable domain reads EPEVTQTPSHQVTQMGQEVILRCVPISNHLYFYWYRQILGQKVEFLVSFYNNEISEKSEIFDDQFSVERPDGSNFTLKIRSTKLEDSAMYFCASSDQGDYGYTFGSGTRLTVV.

V and J are TRBV18 and TRBJ1-5; 7 bases agree with TRBD1. CDR1 is KGHSH, CDR2 LQKENI, per germline. The ends lost 3 bases at V and 1 base at J; junction bases unmatched: 3. The CDR3 has 15 residues. The CDR3 DNA is TGTGCCAGCTCACCGACAGGGATCAGCAATCAGCCCCAGCATTTT. This encodes CASSPTGISNQPQHF.

Here the CDR3 reads CASSEAQGQQPQHF. The DNA of the CDR3 is TGTGCCAGCAGTGAAGCCCAGGGACAGCAGCCCCAGCATTTT. The genes are TRBV6-1 and TRBJ1-5; the match to TRBD1 covers 7 bases. The CDR3 totals 14 residues. V gave up 0 bases and J gave up 7 bases; unmatched junction bases: 3. Germline CDR1 and CDR2: MNHNS and SASEGT.

This chain connects TRBV7-2 to TRBJ2-1, with D unclear. V dropped 2 bases and J dropped 3 bases, with 8 bases sitting between them. Germline V gene data show CDR1 as SGHTA and CDR2 as FQGNSA. CDR3 length: 14 residues. CDR3 amino acids: CASSLQPGYNEQFF. The CDR3 bases are TGTGCCAGCAGCTTACAACCGGGCTACAATGAGCAGTTCTTC.

The chain recombines TRBV29-1 with TRBJ2-7; TRBD1 aligns across 10 bases. With 6 bases clipped from V and 0 bases from J, the junction kept 5 bases outside the gene matches. The CDR3 is 14 residues long. The germline V gene encodes CDR1 SQVTM and CDR2 ANQGSEA. The CDR3: CSVGTGVPSYEQYF. In nucleotides, the CDR3 is TGCAGCGTCGGGACAGGGGTTCCCTCCTACGAGCAGTACTTC.

This clone was picked up one time. The chain joins TRBV7-2 to TRBJ2-3; 12 nucleotides agree with TRBD2. CDR1 and CDR2 from the germline V gene are SGHTA and FQGNSA. V dropped 4 bases and J dropped 5; count of bases not matched to a gene: 10. CDR3 length: 17 amino acids. In nucleotides, the CDR3 is TGTGCCAGCAGCTGGGTTTCAGGGGGACTAGCGGGAGATACGCAGTATTTT. Translated: CASSWVSGGLAGDTQYF. Full variable domain (rest looked up from reference TRBV7-2 and TRBJ2-3): GAGVSQSPSNKVTEKGKDVELRCDPISGHTALYWYRQSLGQGLEFLIYFQGNSAPDKSGLPSDRFSAERTGGSVSTLTIQRTQQEDSAVYLCASSWVSGGLAGDTQYFGPGTRLTVL.

The V call is TRBV20-1, the J call TRBJ2-7, with TRBD1 matching 7 bases. The V gene's germline CDR1 is DFQATT and CDR2 SNEGSKA (reference sequence). Losses at the gene ends were 3 bases for V and 5 bases for J; bases not matched to a gene: 7. This CDR3 contains 13 residues. The CDR3 spells CSASIITGDEQYF. The CDR3 nucleotides read TGCAGTGCTAGTATTATAACAGGGGACGAGCAGTACTTC.

V is TRBV6-4 and J is TRBJ2-3, with 9 nucleotides matching TRBD2. Trimming took 6 bases from V and 0 from J; bases not matched to a gene: 4. The CDR3 extends over 15 amino acids. Germline values: CDR1 MRHNA, CDR2 SNTAGT. The DNA for the CDR3 is TGTGCCAGCAGCCATAGCGGGAGCAGCACAGATACGCAGTATTTT. Its protein product is CASSHSGSSTDTQYF.

V and J are TRBV28 and TRBJ1-2, with TRBD1 matching over 8 bases. V shed 5 bases, J shed 5 bases, and the junction held 4 bases outside the gene matches. The CDR3 runs to 13 residues. Germline CDR1 and CDR2: MDHEN and SYDVKM. CDR3 DNA sequence: TGTGCCAGCAGTGAGGGACAGGAATATGGCTACACCTTC. Amino acids: CASSEGQEYGYTF.